What follows are 22 T cell receptor beta chains derived from one specimen sequenced in a study of T-cell reconstitution after alpha-beta-depleted transplantation in children. TCRbeta library construction was performed incorporating unique molecular identifiers. TCRdb re-called the PCR reads through MiXCR, storing one row per CDR3 protein. Of more than 15,000 distinct CDR3 sequences in the sample, 9.5% to 15% were seen once. The sequenced sample was PBMCs, mostly from graft donor cells, obtained 180 days after TCRalphabeta/CD19-depleted stem cell transplant. Receptor source: a boy under two years old who had a stem cell transplant for Wiskott-Aldrich syndrome, so the T cells may come from the graft donor.

This clonotype was observed many times. This sequence joins TRBV5-6 and TRBJ2-6; D not certain. The CDR3 consists of 17 residues. The V gene's germline CDR1 is SGHDT and CDR2 YYEEEE. Deletions cut 0 bases from V and 1 base from J, with 11 bases between. The CDR3 spells CASSLDVLESGANVLTF. In nucleotides, the CDR3 is TGTGCCAGCAGCTTGGATGTGCTTGAGTCTGGGGCCAACGTCCTGACTTTC.

By sample share, this clonotype is medium-sized. V is TRBV7-2 and J is TRBJ2-1, with TRBD2 as a possible D gene (5 bases). The CDR3 is 15 amino acids. V shed 3 bases and J shed 4 bases, with 13 bases lying between them. Per the germline V gene, CDR1 is SGHTA and CDR2 is FQGNSA. CDR3 loop: CASSLRGPGYNEQFF. Here the CDR3 DNA reads TGTGCCAGCAGCTTGAGAGGCCCGGGGTACAATGAGCAGTTCTTC.

This clonotype was observed many times. V and J are TRBV5-6 and TRBJ2-5; 9 positions agree with TRBD1. The CDR3 is 13 residues long. Per the germline V gene, CDR1 is SGHDT and CDR2 is YYEEEE. The V segment lost 3 bases and the J segment 5 bases; nucleotides outside the gene matches: 2. The CDR3 loop is CASSYDRGETQYF. Here the CDR3 DNA reads TGTGCCAGCAGCTACGACAGGGGGGAGACCCAGTACTTC. Drawing the rest from reference TRBV5-6 and TRBJ2-5, the complete variable domain is DAGVTQSPTHLIKTRGQQVTLRCSPKSGHDTVSWYQQALGQGPQFIFQYYEEEERQRGNFPDRFSGHQFPNYSSELNVNALLLGDSALYLCASSYDRGETQYFGPGTRLLVL.

In this sample, this clonotype turned up many times. The chain employs TRBV6-5 and TRBJ2-1, with D perhaps matching TRBD2 (6 bases). The CDR3 covers 15 residues. V was trimmed by 0 bases and J by 8 bases, leaving 14 bases between them. The germline V gene has CDR1 MNHEY and CDR2 SVGAGI. CDR3 in amino acids: CASSYSWGDLDEQFF. CDR3 DNA: TGTGCCAGCAGTTACTCCTGGGGGGATTTGGATGAGCAGTTCTTC.

This chain links TRBV5-1 with TRBJ1-2; the match to TRBD1 covers 10 bases. Trimming at V came to 2 bases and at J to 6 bases, leaving 7 bases not matched to a gene. Germline lookup yields CDR1 SGHRS and CDR2 YFSETQ. The CDR3 covers 15 residues. CDR3 loop: CASSFTGQGLDGYTF. The CDR3 DNA sequence: TGCGCCAGCAGCTTTACGGGACAGGGGTTAGATGGCTACACCTTC.

This chain connects TRBV19 to TRBJ2-3; possibly TRBD1 or TRBD2 for D (5 bases each). V lost 3 bases and J lost 6, with 16 bases in between. Germline CDR1 and CDR2: LNHDA and SQIVND (reference sequence). The CDR3 contains 15 residues. The chain's CDR3 is CASSIQGELGDTQYF. The CDR3 coding sequence is TGTGCCAGTAGTATCCAGGGAGAGTTGGGGGATACGCAGTATTTT. Filled out from reference TRBV19 and TRBJ2-3, the complete variable domain reads DGGITQSPKYLFRKEGQNVTLSCEQNLNHDAMYWYRQDPGQGLRLIYYSQIVNDFQKGDIAEGYSVSREKKESFPLTVTSAQKNPTAFYLCASSIQGELGDTQYFGPGTRLTVL.

In regard to this clonotype: A read error is possible here, since a much larger clone lies one base away. The genes are TRBV20-1 and TRBJ2-1; D possibly corresponds to TRBD1 (5 bases). Germline CDR1 DFQATT, CDR2 SNEGSKA (reference sequence). The CDR3 covers 12 residues. V lost 3 bases, J lost 6 bases, and 9 bases lay in between. The CDR3 sequence: CSARQGSNEQFF. CDR3 nucleotides: TGCAGTGCTAGGCAGGGTTCCAATGAGCAGTTCTTC.

There are a few counts of this clonotype. This chain's CDR3 is CASSLGSGGNSYEQYF. For the CDR3, the DNA is TGTGCCAGCAGCTTAGGTAGCGGGGGGAACTCCTACGAGCAGTACTTC. The rearrangement uses TRBV13 and TRBJ2-7, with TRBD2 matching over 10 bases. V trimming: 0 bases; J trimming: 0 bases; junction bases outside the gene matches: 2. CDR1 and CDR2 (germline): PRHDT, FYEKMQ (reference sequence). The CDR3 totals 16 residues.

This clonotype showed up many times. The chain combines TRBV7-9 with TRBJ2-7; TRBD1 matches 8 bases. In germline, CDR1 is SEHNR, CDR2 FQNEAQ (reference sequence). Losses at the gene ends were 3 bases for V and 2 bases for J; bases not matched to a gene: 15. The CDR3 runs 18 residues. The CDR3 DNA sequence: TGTGCCAGCAGCTTCCGTCCGACAGGGGCCGGGGGACCCTACGAGCAGTACTTC. Its translation: CASSFRPTGAGGPYEQYF. Full variable domain (missing parts from reference TRBV7-9 and TRBJ2-7): DTGVSQNPRHKITKRGQNVTFRCDPISEHNRLYWYRQTLGQGPEFLTYFQNEAQLEKSRLLSDRFSAERPKGSFSTLEIQRTEQGDSAMYLCASSFRPTGAGGPYEQYFGPGTRLTVT.

This clonotype was counted at least ten times. The J gene is TRBJ2-7, the V gene TRBV20-1; D call uncertain. The CDR3 consists of 17 residues. V lost 0 bases, J lost 0 bases, and 18 bases lay in between. The germline V gene encodes CDR1 DFQATT and CDR2 SNEGSKA (reference sequence). This CDR3 is CSARDPPPRGSSYEQYF. CDR3 nucleotides: TGCAGTGCTAGAGATCCTCCCCCTCGCGGATCCTCCTACGAGCAGTACTTC.

The chain uses TRBV28 and TRBJ1-4; TRBD1 agrees at 9 bases. The CDR3 is 15 amino acids. Germline values: CDR1 MDHEN, CDR2 SYDVKM. Unmatched junction bases numbered 9, after V lost 5 bases and J lost 8 bases. CDR3 loop: CASSPAGQGSEKLFF. CDR3 bases: TGTGCCAGCAGTCCCGCGGGACAGGGCAGCGAAAAACTGTTTTTT.

The table lists this clonotype with many counts. The rearrangement uses TRBV20-1 and TRBJ2-1; 16 bases are a match to TRBD2. Germline CDR1 DFQATT, CDR2 SNEGSKA (reference sequence). CDR3 size: 15 residues. With V trimmed by 0 bases and J by 15 bases, 8 bases remained unmatched. In DNA, the CDR3 is TGCAGTGCTAGAGATCCGGGACTAGCGGGAGGGCCTAGGTTCTTC. This translates into CSARDPGLAGGPRFF.

This clonotype was counted once. The chain carries TRBV5-1 and TRBJ2-1, with 7 bases fitting TRBD1. Germline CDR1 SGHRS, CDR2 YFSETQ. The CDR3 has 14 residues. Losses at the gene ends were 3 bases for V and 3 bases for J; bases not matched to a gene: 3. CDR3 sequence: CASSWGQSYNEQFF. The CDR3 bases are TGCGCCAGCAGCTGGGGACAGAGCTACAATGAGCAGTTCTTC.

The CDR3 reads CSAGVGNYEQYF. The CDR3 region has the DNA TGCAGCGCGGGCGTCGGTAACTACGAGCAGTACTTC. J is TRBJ2-7 and V is TRBV20-1; weak D call: TRBD2 (5 bases). The CDR3 length is 12 residues. Germline V gene sequence: CDR1 DFQATT, CDR2 SNEGSKA (reference sequence).

This clonotype was counted ten times or more. The chain combines TRBV7-2 with TRBJ2-3; D is unclear. CDR3 length equals 14 residues. V shed 1 base and J shed 1 base, with 6 bases lying between them. Germline CDR1 SGHTA, CDR2 FQGNSA. DNA for the CDR3: TGTGCCAGCAGCTTAGTACATCGCACAGATACGCAGTATTTT. It specifies CASSLVHRTDTQYF.

This clonotype has ten or more counts. V and J are TRBV7-9 and TRBJ1-5; maybe TRBD1 (5 bases). V was shortened by 7 bases and J by 7 bases, with 20 bases between the two germline ends. The CDR3 runs 15 residues. CDR1 is SEHNR, CDR2 FQNEAQ, per germline (reference sequence). CDR3 nucleotides: TGTGCCAGCACATCAGGGTGGCCAGCGGGGCAGCCCCAGCATTTT. Translating gives CASTSGWPAGQPQHF.

This clonotype was seen ten or more times. The chain couples TRBV27 to TRBJ2-1, with D perhaps TRBD2 (6 bases). CDR3 size: 13 residues. Looked up from germline, CDR1 is MNHEY and CDR2 is SMNVEV (reference sequence). The germline V and J ends were trimmed by 5 bases and 7 bases, with 12 bases remaining between them. The CDR3 is CASSAGLRNEQFF. CDR3 nucleotides: TGTGCCAGCAGTGCGGGACTTAGGAATGAGCAGTTCTTC.

This clonotype was counted between two and nine times. The chain joins TRBV4-3 to TRBJ1-2, with 7 bases lining up with TRBD1. V gave up 4 bases and J gave up 6 bases; unmatched junction bases: 14. This CDR3 comprises 16 residues. Germline V gives CDR1 LGHNA, CDR2 YSLEER. The CDR3 is CASSRVGGRGNNGYTF. The CDR3 bases are TGCGCCAGCAGCCGAGTCGGGGGCAGGGGGAACAATGGCTACACCTTC.

There are many counts of this clonotype. The chain joins TRBV20-1 to TRBJ2-7, with 9 nucleotides matching TRBD1. CDR3 length: 14 residues. With 6 bases clipped from V and 3 bases from J, the junction kept 9 bases outside the gene matches. CDR1 is DFQATT, CDR2 SNEGSKA, per germline (reference sequence). The CDR3 sequence: CSAVDRGIHYEQYF. The DNA of the CDR3 is TGCAGTGCAGTCGACAGGGGGATTCACTACGAGCAGTACTTC.

With respect to this clonotype: Given a much more abundant clone one base away, this may be a read error. The V and J genes are TRBV12-3 or TRBV12-4 and TRBJ1-5; D perhaps matches TRBD1 (6 bases). This CDR3 spans 16 amino acids. The CDR3 is CAISLAGARASQPQHF. The CDR3 region has the DNA TGTGCCATCAGTTTAGCGGGGGCGCGGGCAAGTCAGCCCCAGCATTTT.

This clonotype occurred a few times. This chain uses TRBV5-1 with TRBJ2-7; 8 bases align to TRBD2. The CDR3 runs 14 residues. Germline V CDR1 and CDR2: SGHRS, YFSETQ. Trimming removed 1 base from V and 4 bases from J; junction bases left unmatched: 4. The CDR3: CASSLSGTRYEQYF. CDR3 DNA sequence: TGCGCCAGCAGCTTGAGCGGGACTAGATACGAGCAGTACTTC.

This clonotype was detected many times. The rearrangement uses TRBV6-2 or TRBV6-3 and TRBJ1-2, with a tentative D call TRBD1 (5 bases). Germline V gene lookup returns CDR1 MNHEY and CDR2 SVGEGT. V shed 8 bases and J shed 8 bases, with 15 bases lying between them. CDR3 length: 12 residues. The CDR3 DNA reads TGTGCCAGCTCACCAGGGCGGAACGGCTACACCTTC. Residues: CASSPGRNGYTF.